The 24 T cell receptor beta chains below were found in one sample sequenced in a study of Ad26.COV2.S vaccination and SARS-CoV-2 variants. The treatment: around 19 received Ad26.COV2.S at low or high dose, single or two shots; about five received placebo; per-sample allocation not given. Sampling was performed 63 days after the first vaccine or placebo injection. The data were produced by immunoSEQ multiplex PCR, yet TCRdb's version contains in-frame clones alone and is incomplete. The sample holds around 300,000 clones; about 86% are singletons and the top ten take about 10%. Sequences were derived from peripheral blood, sampled in a trial of Ad26.COV2.S vaccine versus placebo. These receptor sequences come from a person aged 18-65 years who received the Ad26.COV2.S COVID-19 vaccine or a placebo.

The chain couples TRBV7-9 to TRBJ2-1; D is tentatively TRBD1 or TRBD2 (5 bases each). Trimming pared 4 bases from V and 5 bases from J, leaving 12 bases between. The germline gives CDR1 SEHNR, CDR2 FQNEAQ (reference sequence). This CDR3 region has 14 residues. Here the CDR3 DNA reads TGTGCCAGCAGCTCGCAGGGACCAGACAATGAGCAGTTCTTC. This gives the protein CASSSQGPDNEQFF.

This clone was recorded a few times. The chain uses TRBV23-1 and TRBJ1-1; D is undetermined. TRBV23-1 is identified as an open reading frame with a role that is uncertain. The CDR3 loop spans 13 amino acids. V shed 2 bases and J shed 10 bases, with 14 bases lying between them. For the CDR3, the DNA is TGCGCCAGCAGTCAAGGGGTTTTGGGATTAGCTTTCTTT. Protein: CASSQGVLGLAFF.

The V and J genes are TRBV10-3 and TRBJ1-6, with D perhaps matching TRBD1 (5 bases). This CDR3 is 13 amino acids long. Trimming pared 6 bases from V and 7 bases from J, leaving 10 bases between. Germline CDR1 ENHRY, CDR2 SYGVKD. CDR3 bases: TGTGCCATCAGCGAAGGGGAGAATTCACCCCTCCACTTT. Its translation is CAISEGENSPLHF.

This chain uses TRBV27 with TRBJ2-6; 9 bases are shared with TRBD2. The ends lost 8 bases at V and 0 bases at J; junction bases unmatched: 5. The germline gives CDR1 MNHEY, CDR2 SMNVEV (reference sequence). CDR3 length: 16 amino acids. The CDR3 DNA follows: TGTGCCAGCGCGGGGGGGGGCCTCTCTGGGGCCAACGTCCTGACTTTC. Translated, it gives CASAGGGLSGANVLTF.

The genes are TRBV10-1 and TRBJ2-7; unclear D gene. The CDR3 extends over 15 amino acids. The ends were cut back, 4 bases at V and 0 bases at J, with 13 bases in the middle. In germline, CDR1 is WNHNN, CDR2 SYGVQD (reference sequence). CDR3 bases: TGCGCCAGCAGTGTACCACGCACCTTCTCCTACGAGCAGTACTTC. Its translation: CASSVPRTFSYEQYF.

V and J are TRBV6-2 or TRBV6-3 and TRBJ1-1; 7 bases align to TRBD1. This CDR3 comprises 16 residues. The V gene end was trimmed by 0 bases and the J gene end by 5 bases; junction bases not matched to a gene: 9. Germline CDR1 and CDR2: MNHEY and SVGEGT. In DNA form, the CDR3 reads TGTGCCAGCAGTTACTCCCGAGGGAGGGGGCGAACTGAAGCTTTCTTT. It encodes CASSYSRGRGRTEAFF.

This chain connects TRBV19 to TRBJ1-5; D gene ambiguous. Germline assignment: CDR1 LNHDA and CDR2 SQIVND (reference sequence). Deletions cut 1 base from V and 2 bases from J, with 15 bases between. The CDR3 consists of 17 residues. The CDR3 here is CASSIVGKGRGNQPQHF. CDR3 DNA: TGTGCCAGTAGTATAGTCGGCAAGGGCCGCGGCAATCAGCCCCAGCATTTT.

The rearrangement joins TRBV30 to TRBJ2-1; 7 bases match TRBD2. The CDR3 contains 13 residues. V lost 1 base, J lost 12 bases, and 9 bases stayed unmatched. Germline CDR1 reads GTSNPN; CDR2 reads SVGIG (reference sequence). CDR3 sequence: CAWSGNSQRGQFF. DNA of the CDR3: TGTGCCTGGAGTGGCAACTCACAGCGGGGGCAGTTCTTC.

The rearrangement joins TRBV28 to TRBJ2-7; the D gene could be TRBD1 or TRBD2 (5 bases each). The CDR3 covers 16 residues. Trimming shortened V by 4 bases and J by 3 bases, and 19 bases separated the two germline ends. Germline values: CDR1 MDHEN, CDR2 SYDVKM. The CDR3 sequence: CASSSSGGQGVYEQYF. The DNA for the CDR3 is TGTGCCAGCAGTTCCTCCGGCGGGCAGGGAGTCTACGAGCAGTACTTC. Drawing the rest from reference TRBV28 and TRBJ2-7, the complete variable domain is DVKVTQSSRYLVKRTGEKVFLECVQDMDHENMFWYRQDPGLGLRLIYFSYDVKMKEKGDIPEGYSVSREKKERFSLILESASTNQTSMYLCASSSSGGQGVYEQYFGPGTRLTVT.

The genes are TRBV7-4 and TRBJ1-5; 7 nucleotides line up with TRBD1. The CDR3 is 17 residues long. The V and J ends lost 5 bases and 3 bases, in that order; junction bases with no gene match: 13. Germline V gene data show CDR1 as SGHVT and CDR2 as SQSDAQ. CDR3 bases: TGTGCCAGCAGCGCCCCGACAGGGCGGGAGGACAATCAGCCCCAGCATTTT. Translating it yields CASSAPTGREDNQPQHF. The variable domain in full, with the rest retrieved from reference TRBV7-4 and TRBJ1-5, is GAGVSQSPRYKVAKRGRDVALRCDSISGHVTLYWYRQTLGQGSEVLTYSQSDAQRDKSGRPSGRFSAERPERSVSTLKIQRTEQGDSAVYLCASSAPTGREDNQPQHFGDGTRLSIL.

This rearrangement joins TRBV2 to TRBJ2-7, with 10 bases that match TRBD1. The V gene end was trimmed by 6 bases and the J gene end by 4 bases; junction bases not matched to a gene: 3. Germline CDR1 and CDR2: SNHLY and FYNNEI. The CDR3 consists of 13 residues. The CDR3 region is CASRTGGTYEQYF. CDR3 nucleotide sequence: TGTGCCAGCAGGACAGGGGGCACATACGAGCAGTACTTC.

The V gene is TRBV27, the J gene TRBJ1-1; D is uncertain. This CDR3 comprises 13 residues. V dropped 8 bases and J dropped 0 bases, with 10 bases sitting between them. Germline V gene data show CDR1 as MNHEY and CDR2 as SMNVEV (reference sequence). The CDR3 DNA sequence: TGTGCCAGCGGATTAGGCTTGAACACTGAAGCTTTCTTT. It yields the protein CASGLGLNTEAFF.

V gene TRBV19 combines with J gene TRBJ1-6; tentatively, D is TRBD1 (6 bases). Trimming took 7 bases from V and 5 from J, leaving 12 bases between them. The CDR3 consists of 14 residues. Germline V lookup: CDR1 LNHDA, CDR2 SQIVND (reference sequence). DNA for the CDR3: TGTGCCAGTACCCGGGACACGGATAATTCACCCCTCCACTTT. Encoded protein: CASTRDTDNSPLHF.

The sample holds a few counts of this clone. This chain uses TRBV5-1 with TRBJ2-3; the D is unclear. This CDR3 region has 15 residues. CDR1 SGHRS and CDR2 YFSETQ come from the germline V gene. Trimming left V 0 bases short and J 0 bases short, with 8 bases between. CDR3 nucleotide sequence: TGCGCCAGCAGCTTGGACGGGCGTAGCACAGATACGCAGTATTTT. Its translation: CASSLDGRSTDTQYF. Full variable domain (remainder filled in from reference TRBV5-1 and TRBJ2-3): KAGVTQTPRYLIKTRGQQVTLSCSPISGHRSVSWYQQTPGQGLQFLFEYFSETQRNKGNFPGRFSGRQFSNSRSEMNVSTLELGDSALYLCASSLDGRSTDTQYFGPGTRLTVL.

This rearrangement joins TRBV4-3 to TRBJ2-1; 9 nucleotides line up with TRBD1. J was trimmed by 4 bases and V by 0 bases; bases with no gene match: 10. The CDR3 contains 18 residues. CDR1 LGHNA and CDR2 YSLEER come from the germline V gene. DNA for the CDR3: TGCGCCAGCAGCCAAGAGGACTGGACAGGGGCGTTATACAATGAGCAGTTCTTC. As protein: CASSQEDWTGALYNEQFF.

The chain carries TRBV4-1 and TRBJ1-3; 8 positions match TRBD1. The V and J ends lost 0 bases and 3 bases, in that order; junction bases with no gene match: 10. The CDR3 has 18 residues. CDR1 and CDR2 (germline): MGHRA, YSYEKL. This CDR3 reads CASSQEGTGWRFGNTIYF. The CDR3 region has the DNA TGCGCCAGCAGCCAAGAGGGGACAGGCTGGCGATTTGGAAACACCATATATTTT.

V and J are TRBV3-1 (or the pseudogene TRBV3-2) and TRBJ2-4; possibly TRBD1 or TRBD2 for D (7 bases each). Trimming cost V 1 base and J 3 bases, with 16 bases left between them. CDR3 size: 17 residues. CDR1 and CDR2 (germline): LGHDT, YNNKEL (reference sequence). This chain's CDR3 is CASSQGEGALSKNIQYF. The CDR3 DNA follows: TGTGCCAGCAGCCAAGGGGAGGGGGCATTAAGCAAAAACATTCAGTACTTC.

The chain recombines TRBV9 with TRBJ2-7; possibly TRBD1 for D (6 bases). V shed 4 bases and J shed 2 bases, with 13 bases lying between them. The germline gives CDR1 SGDLS, CDR2 YYNGEE. The length of the CDR3 is 14 residues. The CDR3 nucleotides are TGTGCCAGCAGCTTGGACAGTCTCCCCTACGAGCAGTACTTC. This gives the protein CASSLDSLPYEQYF.

V and J are TRBV7-2 and TRBJ2-7; D gene ambiguous. CDR3 size: 14 residues. The V end was cut by 1 base, the J end by 3 bases, with 10 bases between. CDR1 is SGHTA, CDR2 FQGNSA, per germline. CDR3 loop: CASSLEHASYEQYF. In DNA, the CDR3 is TGTGCCAGCAGCTTAGAACATGCGAGCTACGAGCAGTACTTC.

This clone was observed once. The genes are TRBV7-9 and TRBJ1-2, with TRBD1 matching 7 bases. V lost 3 bases to trimming and J lost 5 bases; unmatched junction nucleotides: 12. Looked up from germline, CDR1 is SEHNR and CDR2 is FQNEAQ (reference sequence). CDR3 length equals 16 residues. DNA for the CDR3: TGTGCCAGCAGCTTCGAGGGCGACAGGGCGGGATATGGCTACACCTTC. It yields the protein CASSFEGDRAGYGYTF. The entire variable domain, with the rest obtained from reference TRBV7-9 and TRBJ1-2, is as follows: DTGVSQNPRHKITKRGQNVTFRCDPISEHNRLYWYRQTLGQGPEFLTYFQNEAQLEKSRLLSDRFSAERPKGSFSTLEIQRTEQGDSAMYLCASSFEGDRAGYGYTFGSGTRLTVV.

This clone occurred a few times. This chain uses TRBV7-9 with TRBJ1-3; the D is unclear. The germline gives CDR1 SEHNR, CDR2 FQNEAQ (reference sequence). This CDR3 has 15 residues. Trimming cost V 1 base and J 1 base, with 8 bases left between them. CDR3 DNA: TGTGCCAGCAGCTTAGTGGGTCCTTCTGGAAACACCATATATTTT. Translating gives CASSLVGPSGNTIYF.

This chain links TRBV7-9 with TRBJ2-5; a possible D gene is TRBD1 (5 bases). V was pared by 5 bases and J by 10 bases, with 14 bases between. The germline V gene has CDR1 SEHNR and CDR2 FQNEAQ (reference sequence). This CDR3 region has 12 residues. The CDR3 loop is CASSPPGQGQYF. CDR3 DNA: TGTGCCAGCAGCCCGCCAGGTCAGGGCCAGTACTTC.

This chain links TRBV10-3 with TRBJ2-3, with 10 bases aligning to TRBD2. Germline V lookup: CDR1 ENHRY, CDR2 SYGVKD. The CDR3 totals 17 residues. V dropped 0 bases and J dropped 2; count of bases not matched to a gene: 5. CDR3 sequence reads: CAISESLAGALTDTQYF. The CDR3 DNA reads as TGTGCCATCAGTGAGTCGCTAGCGGGGGCCCTCACAGATACGCAGTATTTT.

This chain connects TRBV6-2 or TRBV6-3 to TRBJ2-2; D not resolved. CDR3 length: 14 amino acids. Looked up from germline, CDR1 is MNHEY and CDR2 is SVGEGT. V dropped 5 bases and J dropped 1 base, with 8 bases sitting between them. CDR3 sequence: CASSPLRNTGELFF. The CDR3 nucleotides read TGTGCCAGCAGTCCCCTACGGAACACCGGGGAGCTGTTTTTT.